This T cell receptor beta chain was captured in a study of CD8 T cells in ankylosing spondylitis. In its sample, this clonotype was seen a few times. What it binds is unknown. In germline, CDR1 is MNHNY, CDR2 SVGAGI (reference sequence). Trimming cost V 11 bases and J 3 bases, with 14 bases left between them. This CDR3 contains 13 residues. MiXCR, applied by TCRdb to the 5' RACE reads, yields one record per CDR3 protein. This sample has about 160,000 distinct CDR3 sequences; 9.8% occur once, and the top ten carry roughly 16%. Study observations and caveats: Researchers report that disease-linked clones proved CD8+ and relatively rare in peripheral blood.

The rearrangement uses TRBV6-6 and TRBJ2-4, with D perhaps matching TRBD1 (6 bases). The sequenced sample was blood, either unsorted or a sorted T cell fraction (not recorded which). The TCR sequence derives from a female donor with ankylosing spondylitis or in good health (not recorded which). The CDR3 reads CAGAGDGKNIQYF. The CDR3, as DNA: TGTGCCGGCGCAGGGGACGGCAAAAACATTCAGTACTTC.